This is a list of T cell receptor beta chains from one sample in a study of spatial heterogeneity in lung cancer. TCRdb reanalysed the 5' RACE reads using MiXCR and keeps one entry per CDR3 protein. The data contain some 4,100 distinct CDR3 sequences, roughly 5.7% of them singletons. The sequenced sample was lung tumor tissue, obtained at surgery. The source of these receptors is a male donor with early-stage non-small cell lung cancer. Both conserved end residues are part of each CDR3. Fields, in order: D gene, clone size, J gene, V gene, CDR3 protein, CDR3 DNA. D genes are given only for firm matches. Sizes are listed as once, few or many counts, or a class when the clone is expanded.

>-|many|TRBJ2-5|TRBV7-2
CASSLGPRTGEETQYF
TGTGCCAGCAGCTTAGGGCCCCGGACGGGGGAAGAGACCCAGTACTTC
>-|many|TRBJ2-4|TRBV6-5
CASSYRGGAIDIQYF
TGTGCCAGCAGTTACCGTGGGGGGGCAATAGACATTCAGTACTTC
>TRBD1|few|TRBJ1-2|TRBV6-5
CASSEGTGEINYGYTF
TGTGCCAGCAGTGAGGGGACAGGGGAAATTAACTATGGCTACACCTTC
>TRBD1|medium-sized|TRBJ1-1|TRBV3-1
CASSLGTGDTEAFF
TGTGCCAGCAGCCTAGGGACAGGGGACACTGAAGCTTTCTTT
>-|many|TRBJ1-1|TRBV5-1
CASSPTGDTEAFF
TGCGCCAGCAGCCCCACCGGGGACACTGAAGCTTTCTTT
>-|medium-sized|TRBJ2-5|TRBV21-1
CASSNEDRETQYF
TGTGCCAGCAGCAATGAAGACCGAGAGACCCAGTACTTC
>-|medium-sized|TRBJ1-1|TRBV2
CASSEARIPEAFF
TGTGCCAGCAGTGAAGCGAGAATCCCTGAAGCTTTCTTT
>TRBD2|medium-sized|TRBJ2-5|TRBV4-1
CASSQGTSEETQYF
TGCGCCAGCAGCCAAGGGACTAGCGAGGAGACCCAGTACTTC
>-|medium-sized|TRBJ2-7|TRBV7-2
CASSFAYEQYF
TGTGCCAGCAGCTTTGCCTACGAGCAGTACTTC
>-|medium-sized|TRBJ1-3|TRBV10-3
CAISDGSAISGNTIYF
TGTGCCATCAGTGACGGTTCAGCTATCTCTGGAAACACCATATATTTT